This T cell receptor beta chain was retrieved from a study of T-cell memory formation after mild COVID-19. Constant-segment primers were used for 5'RACE, and the resulting TCR alpha and TCR beta cDNA libraries carried sample barcodes and UMIs. TCRdb re-called the 5' RACE reads through MiXCR, storing one row per CDR3 protein. The table shows about 290,000 distinct CDR3 sequences, with approximately 18% occurring only once. CDR1 and CDR2 from the germline V gene are ENHRY and SYGVKD. The V end was cut by 6 bases, the J end by 5 bases, with 13 bases between. This CDR3 spans 13 amino acids. This sequence was found in a man aged 18 to 30 who had mild COVID-19 (a few samples of this study predate the infection). Cell type and time point are not known. This rearrangement joins TRBV10-3 to TRBJ2-5; D gene ambiguous. Sequencing was carried out using PBMCs or a T cell subset sorted from them (not recorded which). The CDR3 sequence is CAISRAPEETQYF. The CDR3 nucleotides are TGTGCCATCAGCCGGGCCCCTGAGGAGACCCAGTACTTC.